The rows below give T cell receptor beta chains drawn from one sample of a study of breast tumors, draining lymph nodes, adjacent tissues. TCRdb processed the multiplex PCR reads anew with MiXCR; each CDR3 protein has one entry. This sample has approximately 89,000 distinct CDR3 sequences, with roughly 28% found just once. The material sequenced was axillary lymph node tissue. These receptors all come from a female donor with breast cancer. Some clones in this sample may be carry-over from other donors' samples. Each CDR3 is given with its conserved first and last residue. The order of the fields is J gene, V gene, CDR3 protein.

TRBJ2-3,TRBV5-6,CASSNSKTSGSALDTQYF
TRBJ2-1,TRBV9,CASGQYNEQFF
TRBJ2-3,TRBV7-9,CASSLGTGGSTDTQYF
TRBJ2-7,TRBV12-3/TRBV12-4,CASSSGNSYEQYF
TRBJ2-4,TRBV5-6,CASSLAETIQYF
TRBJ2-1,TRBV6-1,CAGSETVGNEQFF
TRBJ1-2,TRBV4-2,CASSQDRGMGGYTF
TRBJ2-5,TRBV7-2,CASSSQETQYF
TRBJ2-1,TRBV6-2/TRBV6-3,CASSQGLELYNEQFF
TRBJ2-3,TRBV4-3,CASSQEGGSPDTQYF
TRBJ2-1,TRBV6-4,CATSELTPGTSGSYNEQFF
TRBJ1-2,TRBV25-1,CASGDFLTADYNYGYTF
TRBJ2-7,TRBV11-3,CASSLVGGDYEQYF
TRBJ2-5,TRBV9,CASSVGPATETQYF
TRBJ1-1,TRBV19,CASRSGLSTEAFF
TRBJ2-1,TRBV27,CASSTRTSGGYNEQFF
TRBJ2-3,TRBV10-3,CAISHPGLAGGPYSTDTQYF
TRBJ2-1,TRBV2,CASSEHGGRGENEQFF
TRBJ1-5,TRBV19,CASRSSRANQPQHF
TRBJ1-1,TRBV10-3,CAIKGQAEAFF
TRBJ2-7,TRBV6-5,CASTKSGGRGREQYF
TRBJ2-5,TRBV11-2,CASSSYSGAPQETQYF
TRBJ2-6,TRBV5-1,CASSFRAKDTEAF
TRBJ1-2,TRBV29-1,CSVDLPGNYGYTF
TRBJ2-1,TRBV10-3,CAISETSGSGSYNEQFF
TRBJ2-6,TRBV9,CASSVGVGQAGANVLTF
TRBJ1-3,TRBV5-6,CASSTLRSASRNTIYF
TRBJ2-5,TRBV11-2,CASSFGAGSAQETQYF
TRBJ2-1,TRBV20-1,CSARGDRETSNEQFF
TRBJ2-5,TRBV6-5,CASGGGDGAQYF
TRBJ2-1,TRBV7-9,CASSSQALSEQFF
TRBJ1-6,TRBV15,CATSRDIRTLGNSPLHF
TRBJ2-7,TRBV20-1,CSASRTSGTSYEQYF
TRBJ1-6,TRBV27,CASSLNREYNSPLHF
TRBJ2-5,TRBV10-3,CAISSGGRQETQYF
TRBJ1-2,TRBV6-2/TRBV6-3,CASRPSAYGYTF
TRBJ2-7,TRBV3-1,CAGSQVVGDEQYF
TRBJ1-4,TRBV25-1,CASSTGLSEKLFF
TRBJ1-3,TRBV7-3,CASSGRDRGMGSTVYF
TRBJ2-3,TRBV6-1,CASSETGTGTTDTQYF
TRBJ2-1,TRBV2,CATRTSGRGPYEQFF
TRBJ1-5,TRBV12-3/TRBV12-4,CASSFFTANHQPQHF
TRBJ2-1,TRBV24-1,CATSDPQGSGRHEQFF
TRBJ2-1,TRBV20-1,CSARDPRGYTHEQFF
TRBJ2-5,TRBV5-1,CASSLGGRQETQYF
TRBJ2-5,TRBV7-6,CASSSPLGAQETQYF
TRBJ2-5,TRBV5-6,CASSLRGLLEETQYF
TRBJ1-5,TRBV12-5,CASAQDRDQPQHF
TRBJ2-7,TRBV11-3,CASSLTSENEQYF